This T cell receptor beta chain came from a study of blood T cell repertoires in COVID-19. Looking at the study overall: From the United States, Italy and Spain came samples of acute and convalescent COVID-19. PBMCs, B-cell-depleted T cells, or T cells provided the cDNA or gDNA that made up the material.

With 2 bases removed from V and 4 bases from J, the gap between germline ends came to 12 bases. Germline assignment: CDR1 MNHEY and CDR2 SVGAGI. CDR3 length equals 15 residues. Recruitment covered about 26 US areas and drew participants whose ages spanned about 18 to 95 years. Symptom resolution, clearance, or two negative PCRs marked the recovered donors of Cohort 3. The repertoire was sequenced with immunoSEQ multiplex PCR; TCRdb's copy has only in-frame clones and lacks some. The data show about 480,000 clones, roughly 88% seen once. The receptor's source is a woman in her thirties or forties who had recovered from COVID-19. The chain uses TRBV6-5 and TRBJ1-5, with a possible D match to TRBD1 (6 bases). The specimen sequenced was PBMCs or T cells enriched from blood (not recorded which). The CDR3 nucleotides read TGTGCCAGCAGTTACGTACAGGGTCGGAATCAGCCCCAGCATTTT. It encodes CASSYVQGRNQPQHF.